This TCR beta chain is from a study of T cell repertoires in cytomegalovirus infection. Study at large: CMV infection together with matching HLA type was indicated by public TCR beta signatures.

V gave up 4 bases and J gave up 0 bases, with 17 bases separating them. The CDR3 contains 17 residues. Germline CDR1 and CDR2: SGHTS and YDEGEE. TCRdb recomputed calls from the reads with MiXCR, one row per CDR3 protein. There are 55,000 to 70,000 distinct CDR3 sequences in the sample; 33% occur only once, and 70% lies in the top ten. Of note for this clonotype: The target antigen is unknown.

General study findings and limits: CMV-specific TCR beta clonotypes restricted by HLA-C dominated the ex vivo response.

Specimen: PBMCs, sequenced either directly or after in vitro stimulation (not recorded which). V and J are TRBV5-8 and TRBJ2-1, with no clear D. The source is a human donor in good health (CMV status not recorded). Some clones in this sample may be carry-over from other donors' samples. CDR3 sequence reads: CASSHPADLLSYNEQFF. In DNA form, the CDR3 reads TGTGCCAGCAGCCATCCCGCGGATCTCCTCTCCTACAATGAGCAGTTCTTC.